The 24 T cell receptor beta chains listed next were all sequenced from one sample in a study of T cell repertoires in cytomegalovirus infection. TCRdb passed the reads through MiXCR, listing each CDR3 protein once. Altogether about 450,000 distinct CDR3 sequences are present, roughly 31% being singletons, with the ten largest covering approximately 13%. Source material: PBMCs. The receptors derive from a human donor in good health (CMV status not recorded). Some clones in this sample may be carry-over from other donors' samples.

In this sample, this clonotype turned up many times. V usage is TRBV7-8 and J usage is TRBJ1-1; D uncertain. This CDR3 is built from 16 residues. V was trimmed by 2 bases and J by 1 base, leaving 14 bases between them. The germline CDR1 and CDR2 sequences are SGHVS and FQNEAQ. The CDR3 here is CASSLTTVTKNTEAFF. The CDR3 nucleotides are TGTGCCAGCAGCTTAACCACGGTAACCAAGAACACTGAAGCTTTCTTT.

This clonotype was detected many times. V usage is TRBV7-6 and J usage is TRBJ2-7; D unclear. Trimming cost V 5 bases and J 4 bases, with 9 bases left between them. The CDR3 extends over 12 amino acids. Germline V CDR1 and CDR2: SGHVS, FNYEAQ. The CDR3 here is CASSPGDYEQYF. The CDR3 bases are TGTGCCAGCAGCCCCGGAGATTACGAGCAGTACTTC.

This clonotype was seen only a few times. This sequence joins TRBV19 and TRBJ1-2, with 12 positions matching TRBD1. The germline gives CDR1 LNHDA, CDR2 SQIVND (reference sequence). Unmatched junction bases numbered 7, after V lost 1 base and J lost 7 bases. The CDR3 length is 16 residues. The chain's CDR3 is CASSIVGGQGASGYTF. In nucleotides, the CDR3 is TGTGCCAGTAGTATAGTGGGGGGACAGGGGGCGTCTGGCTACACCTTC.

Ten or more counts support this clonotype. The gene calls are TRBV12-3 or TRBV12-4 and TRBJ1-2, with a possible D match to TRBD1 (6 bases). V was pared by 7 bases and J by 7 bases, with 13 bases between. The CDR3 contains 12 residues. CDR3 in amino acids: CASKLGGLGYTF. The DNA for the CDR3 is TGTGCCAGCAAACTTGGGGGGCTTGGCTACACCTTC.

This clonotype was recorded at least ten times. The chain combines TRBV7-2 with TRBJ2-2; D remains ambiguous. The CDR3 spans 16 residues. Per the germline V gene, CDR1 is SGHTA and CDR2 is FQGNSA. V dropped 2 bases and J dropped 5 bases, with 15 bases sitting between them. CDR3 residues: CASSLQGPPVTGELFF. CDR3 coding DNA: TGTGCCAGCAGCTTACAAGGTCCCCCCGTAACCGGGGAGCTGTTTTTT. Supplemented by reference TRBV7-2 and TRBJ2-2, the full variable domain reads GAGVSQSPSNKVTEKGKDVELRCDPISGHTALYWYRQSLGQGLEFLIYFQGNSAPDKSGLPSDRFSAERTGGSVSTLTIQRTQQEDSAVYLCASSLQGPPVTGELFFGEGSRLTVL.

This clonotype was seen a single time. This rearrangement joins TRBV4-3 to TRBJ1-1; D call uncertain. V was trimmed by 1 base and J by 7 bases, leaving 16 bases between them. This CDR3 spans 15 amino acids. Per germline, CDR1 LGHNA and CDR2 YSLEER. DNA of the CDR3: TGCGCCAGCAGCCAAGGTATGTTGGGCGGTGGTGAAGCTTTCTTT. As protein: CASSQGMLGGGEAFF.

The chain uses TRBV2 and TRBJ2-1; D is unclear. Trimming took off 7 bases at V and 0 bases at J, with 10 bases between the two ends. CDR1 SNHLY and CDR2 FYNNEI come from the germline V gene. The CDR3 covers 14 residues. Written as DNA, the CDR3 is TGTGCCAGCAAGGGCATGAGCTCCTACAATGAGCAGTTCTTC. This sequence encodes CASKGMSSYNEQFF.

The V call is TRBV19, the J call TRBJ1-2, with D uncertain. V lost 6 bases to trimming and J lost 4 bases, with 18 bases between them. The CDR3 is 15 amino acids. The V gene's germline CDR1 is LNHDA and CDR2 SQIVND (reference sequence). CDR3 coding DNA: TGTGCCAGTAGCCCTCCCCCAACGTTGGGCTATGGCTACACCTTC. This codes for CASSPPPTLGYGYTF.

The rearrangement uses TRBV6-6 and TRBJ2-7; 7 bases fit TRBD1. Trimming at V came to 5 bases and at J to 0 bases, leaving 7 bases not matched to a gene. This CDR3 has 15 residues. Germline CDR1 MNHNY, CDR2 SVGAGI (reference sequence). The CDR3 loop reads CASSDRAVTSYEQYF. The CDR3 bases are TGTGCCAGCAGTGACAGGGCGGTTACCTCCTACGAGCAGTACTTC.

The V gene is TRBV6-6, the J gene TRBJ2-3, with 15 bases aligning to TRBD2. The V and J ends lost 6 bases and 7 bases, in that order; junction bases with no gene match: 8. This CDR3 has 16 residues. Germline assignment: CDR1 MNHNY and CDR2 SVGAGI (reference sequence). DNA of the CDR3: TGTGCCAGCAGCAGGACTAGCGGGGGGGCAATGTATACGCAGTATTTT. Encoded protein: CASSRTSGGAMYTQYF.

The chain carries TRBV6-6 and TRBJ2-3; 7 bases fit TRBD1. V gave up 6 bases and J gave up 2 bases; unmatched junction bases: 5. This CDR3 has 14 residues. Germline loops: CDR1 MNHNY, CDR2 SVGAGI (reference sequence). The CDR3 nucleotides read TGTGCCAGCAGGACCGGGACAGTCACAGATACGCAGTATTTT. Its protein product is CASRTGTVTDTQYF.

This clonotype has just a few counts. This rearrangement joins TRBV7-3 to TRBJ1-5; D is unclear. V lost 0 bases and J 0 bases, leaving 18 bases between the germline ends. The CDR3 extends over 19 amino acids. CDR1 and CDR2 from the germline V gene are SGHTA and FQGTGA. The CDR3 region is CASSLTAPSAFDSNQPQHF. CDR3 in DNA: TGTGCCAGCAGCTTAACGGCCCCTTCGGCTTTTGATAGCAATCAGCCCCAGCATTTT.

CDR3 protein: CASSILGIYTEAFF. CDR3 nucleotides: TGTGCCAGCTCCATACTCGGGATTTACACTGAAGCTTTCTTT. V usage is TRBV18 and J usage is TRBJ1-1, with D hard to call. Germline V gene lookup returns CDR1 KGHSH and CDR2 LQKENI. Deletions cut 6 bases from V and 3 bases from J, with 14 bases between. CDR3 length: 14 residues.

CDR3 amino acids: CASSLNGVPNPGNTIYF. CDR3 nucleotide sequence: TGTGCCAGCAGCTTAAATGGAGTCCCGAACCCTGGAAACACCATATATTTT. V gene TRBV11-2 combines with J gene TRBJ1-3; D not resolved. Trimming took 2 bases from V and 2 from J, leaving 16 bases between them. The CDR3 has 17 amino acids. In germline, CDR1 is SGHAT, CDR2 FQNNGV. Full variable domain (rest looked up from reference TRBV11-2 and TRBJ1-3): EAGVAQSPRYKIIEKRQSVAFWCNPISGHATLYWYQQILGQGPKLLIQFQNNGVVDDSQLPKDRFSAERLKGVDSTLKIQPAKLEDSAVYLCASSLNGVPNPGNTIYFGEGSWLTVV.

This clonotype was seen many times. Its ends do not fully match the called genes, so a read error is possible. The V and J genes are TRBV12-3 or TRBV12-4 and TRBJ2-5; no clear D. This CDR3 is 13 amino acids long. The CDR3 DNA sequence: TGTGCCAGCAGCTTAGATTCCCAAGAGACCCAGTACTTC. This sequence encodes CASSLDSQETQYF.

This clonotype was detected only a few times. The rearrangement links TRBV23-1 to TRBJ2-3; 10 bases align to TRBD2. TRBV23-1 is marked as an open reading frame, function uncertain. Trimming removed 8 bases from V and 1 base from J; junction bases left unmatched: 18. The CDR3 is made up of 19 amino acids. The CDR3 bases are TGCGCCAGCCCAGAGGGGCTAGCGGGGGTCCTTCGGGGCACAGATACGCAGTATTTT. It translates to CASPEGLAGVLRGTDTQYF.

Comments on this clonotype: The CDR3 does not close with the conserved phenylalanine or tryptophan, likely indicating a read error. This chain connects TRBV7-2 to TRBJ1-1; possibly TRBD1 for D (5 bases). V lost 1 base, J lost 0 bases, and 6 bases lay in between. Germline V gives CDR1 SGHTA, CDR2 FQGNSA. There are 14 residues in the CDR3. CDR3 amino acids: CASSLVTVNTEAFY. Here the CDR3 DNA reads TGTGCCAGCAGCTTAGTGACAGTGAACACTGAAGCTTTCTAT.

The CDR3 loop reads CASSLSGDEKLFF. The CDR3 region has the DNA TGTGCCAGCAGTTTGTCAGGGGATGAAAAACTGTTTTTT. The rearrangement links TRBV12-3 or TRBV12-4 to TRBJ1-4; D possibly corresponds to TRBD1 (6 bases). The V and J ends lost 3 bases and 6 bases respectively, with 8 bases between them. The CDR3 runs to 13 residues.

This clonotype showed up just a few times. The chain joins TRBV20-1 to TRBJ1-5, with D possibly matching TRBD1 (5 bases). CDR1 is DFQATT, CDR2 SNEGSKA, per germline (reference sequence). This CDR3 comprises 15 residues. Trimming removed 1 base at V and 1 base at J, with 11 bases between. The CDR3 region has the DNA TGCAGTGCTAGAGCCAGGGTTGTGAGCAATCAGCCCCAGCATTTT. Its protein is CSARARVVSNQPQHF.

In regard to this clonotype: This may be a read error, as it is one base from a much larger clone. The CDR3 ends on some other residue instead of the conserved phenylalanine or tryptophan, so this is likely a read error. J is TRBJ2-5 and V is TRBV7-2, with 8 bases that match TRBD2. Germline values: CDR1 SGHTA, CDR2 FQGNSA. V shed 1 base, J shed 1 base, and the junction held 5 bases outside the gene matches. The CDR3 runs to 16 residues. This chain's CDR3 is CASSLGRGALQETQYL. The CDR3 DNA reads TGTGCCAGCAGCTTAGGGCGGGGGGCTCTCCAAGAGACCCAGTACTTA.

The chain employs TRBV5-4 and TRBJ2-3; 8 nucleotides line up with TRBD1. Trimming removed 5 bases from V and 5 bases from J; junction bases left unmatched: 13. Germline V gene sequence: CDR1 SGHNT, CDR2 YYREEE (reference sequence). There are 16 residues in the CDR3. CDR3 sequence: CASSPRTGPVRDTQYF. DNA for the CDR3: TGTGCCAGCAGTCCCCGGACAGGGCCCGTGAGAGATACGCAGTATTTT.

This sequence joins TRBV7-6 and TRBJ2-3; weak D call: TRBD2 (7 bases). The CDR3 consists of 17 residues. V lost 6 bases, J lost 8 bases, and 27 bases lay in between. Per germline, CDR1 SGHVS and CDR2 FNYEAQ. The CDR3 region has the DNA TGTGCCAGCAGTACACAACCTAGGGGGGGGGCCCCCACTACGCAGTATTTT. Protein sequence: CASSTQPRGGAPTTQYF. The full variable domain, with the rest looked up from reference TRBV7-6 and TRBJ2-3, is GAGVSQSPRYKVTKRGQDVALRCDPISGHVSLYWYRQALGQGPEFLTYFNYEAQQDKSGLPNDRFSAERPEGSISTLTIQRTEQRDSAMYRCASSTQPRGGAPTTQYFGPGTRLTVL.

This clonotype was detected many times. This chain uses TRBV27 with TRBJ2-7; 8 nucleotides align to TRBD1. J gave up 3 bases and V 2 bases, and 6 bases lay outside the gene matches. The CDR3 has 15 residues. From germline, CDR1 is MNHEY and CDR2 SMNVEV (reference sequence). The CDR3 DNA is TGTGCCAGCAGTTTAAAGGGACAGGAGGACTACGAGCAGTACTTC. Encoded protein: CASSLKGQEDYEQYF.

The chain employs TRBV19 and TRBJ1-1; D unclear. This CDR3 has 13 residues. The germline V gene has CDR1 LNHDA and CDR2 SQIVND (reference sequence). V lost 3 bases to trimming and J lost 4 bases, with 9 bases between them. CDR3 nucleotide sequence: TGTGCCAGTAGTATGGCCGGGTTCACTGAAGCTTTCTTT. Translation gives CASSMAGFTEAFF.